Included here is one T cell receptor (beta chain) sequence, with context. This clone's antigen is unknown. One end of the junction is discordant with germline, which a read error may explain. The sample belongs to a study of cytomegalovirus exposure and HLA in healthy donors (dated by TCRdb to the late 2010s). Notes on the research overall: In an earlier analysis of fewer than 750 of the donors, around 300 Gb of sequence data and 95 million to 130 million unique TCR beta sequences from 150 million to 200 million T cells were reported. About 280 gigabases of sequencing data and around 80 million unique TCR sequences made up an early release that covered several hundred HLA-typed donors. Among the roughly 370 genotyped donors, 81% belonged to the genetic ancestry cluster associated with self-reported Caucasian donors. The study aimed to test whether signatures of past pathogen exposure could be identified by cataloging public T cell receptors. The study profiled the T cell repertoires of hundreds of subjects by immunosequencing and related them to cytomegalovirus serostatus. Along with the roughly 700-subject first cohort, a separate validation cohort of over a hundred different subjects was used. To predict cytomegalovirus infection status, the study combined high-throughput TCR immunosequencing, statistical association of individual TCRs with disease status, and machine learning. A later analysis re-analyzed previously published TCR beta repertoires from approximately 670 donors and added high-resolution HLA genotyping to study TCR occurrence patterns. In the later analysis, no new phenotypic data were used to find candidate immune exposures; instead, reliance was placed on TCR beta sequences and their occurrence across donors. An earlier analysis of a few hundred of the donors applied high-throughput TCR beta sequencing to assess whether each TCR beta V gene segment acted as functional or pseudogenic. Donor age, sex, ethnicity and CMV serostatus were compiled together with the repertoire data. Genome-wide SNP genotypes for about 65% of the roughly 670 donors were used in a later genetic analysis, which treated that subset as a discovery cohort. Every repertoire in the discovery cohort had been generated on one and the same sequencing platform. Class I and class II HLA loci were covered by the typing at four-digit resolution. Typing coverage differed by locus: A, B, C, DRB1 and DQB1 were typed in about 620-640 donors, DQA1 in 522, DPA1 in 600 to 610, and DPB1 in just under 490. Four to six DR-DQ haplotypes were handled as single units for association and clustering, since linkage in the cohort was strong. On average, roughly 250,000 unique TCR beta nucleotide sequences were sequenced per donor among some 420 genotyped donors of the cohort, with roughly 18% of those sequences being non-productive. What the authors observed across the whole study: In a later analysis, several top co-occurrence clusters were reported to appear linked to parvovirus B19, influenza, CMV and Epstein-Barr virus. In a later analysis, most CMV-associated TCR beta chains were found to appear HLA-restricted, with HLA associations seemingly driven largely by CMV exposure. An earlier analysis of some 560 of the donors showed that most TCR beta V segments appeared in productive rearrangements either about 90% or about 30% of the time, which broadly matched IMGT annotations. When HLA alleles, especially DR and DQ, strongly co-occurred, attributing TCR associations to individual alleles was difficult. At a false discovery rate of 0.05, a later analysis linked fewer than 20,000 TCR beta sequences to specific HLA alleles. A later genetic analysis associated a missense DCLRE1C variant with V-gene and J-gene trimming of TCR beta chains, and an independent cohort replicated the association. A cluster of highly shared sequence variants was judged likely to represent a technical artifact of the sequencing pipeline. Immune exposure information for the cohort was limited to CMV serostatus. A total of 150 to 200 TCR beta chains were listed by the study as associated with cytomegalovirus. It was suggested by the authors that the approach could potentially be generalized to other disease states and immunological phenotypes. In vitro tests confirmed that a few of the cytomegalovirus-associated TCR beta chains recognize cytomegalovirus antigens. Cytomegalovirus status was reported to be diagnosed by the classifier with high specificity and sensitivity in both the original and validation cohorts. A later analysis found that HLA-associated TCR beta chains were more clonally expanded and had lower generation probabilities than equally common non-associated chains. A further reported finding was that TCR beta sequences accurately predicted the HLA-A and HLA-B alleles for most subjects in the first cohort. In this cohort, only TCR beta chains were sequenced, and detectable features were limited by the absence of alpha or paired-chain data. Because the 87-base-pair reads could not distinguish some IMGT-functional V segments, including TRBV6-2 and TRBV6-3, those segments were excluded. Correlated functional status among segregating V segments might reflect linkage disequilibrium, but an unknown experimental factor could not be ruled out. Most TCR sequences were observed very rarely across donors, whereas some public TCRs were present in many individuals. In a later analysis, the rate of TCR association differed among HLA loci, with DRB1 alleles having the most associated TCRs and HLA-C alleles having the fewest. Because counts were too low, about 15 rarely observed V segments, including chromosome 9 orphons, were left out of the earlier analysis of some 600 of the donors. The presence/absence analyses assumed that sequencing depth was roughly uniform across donors, and that assumption may not be true. Because HLA typing was missing for some donors at each locus, association tests included only the typed subset. Compared with the 666-donor mean, donors in an Asian-associated ancestry cluster had fewer N-insertions in productive TCRs, according to a later genetic analysis.

In total, 630 or so healthy bone marrow donors made up the cohort. All cohort members were sampled while nominally healthy, although unrecorded immune exposures were likely present. The donor tested CMV seronegative, placing the donor among the approximately 360 seronegative members of the cohort. Every donor gave a peripheral blood sample, and the peripheral blood mononuclear cells from that sample were used for TCR beta sequencing. The Qiagen DNeasy Blood Extraction Kit was used to extract genomic DNA from the blood cell samples. Its CDR3 holds 16 amino acids, cysteine through phenylalanine. The sequence is cut down to CDR3 DNA, 48 bases in frame from base 1. The germline V gene (reference sequence) yields SGHNT for CDR1 and YYREEE for CDR2. Library creation used the immunoSEQ multiplex PCR assay. For the multiplex PCR, a mixture combining 60 forward primers for TCR Vbeta segments and 13 reverse primers for TCR Jbeta segments was used. The CDR3 region of rearranged TCR beta genes was amplified from genomic DNA with a multiplex PCR assay. On the Illumina HiSeq System, the amplified TCR beta libraries were sequenced as 87-base-pair reads. The published analysis was carried out like this. A later analysis counted tens of millions of unique TCR beta chains across the 666 repertoires, and some 11 million of these chains were shared by at least two donors. A nearest-neighbor algorithm error-corrected the raw reads and collapsed the reads into unique sequences, merging closely related sequences to remove PCR and sequencing errors. Alignment of CDR3 sequences to IMGT reference sequences was used to assign V, D and J gene segments. For a sequence to be retained, at least a six-nucleotide match to both a V gene segment and a J gene segment was required. Rearrangements were classified as productive when the CDR3 lacked stop codons and remained in frame with V and J, and all other rearrangements were classified as non-productive. CDR3 was defined by IMGT convention, running from the second conserved V-encoded cysteine to the conserved J-encoded phenylalanine. The earlier analysis of about 500 of the donors excluded sequences that lacked an unambiguous match to a single V gene segment. In an earlier analysis of around 600 of the donors, V segments were called functional above 56.7% productive rearrangements and were called segregating when the between-donor standard deviation exceeded 5%. To diagnose cytomegalovirus status from the catalog of TCR beta chain sequences, a statistical classification framework was built. In a later analysis, TCR nucleotide sequences were compared against IMGT/GENE-DB human TR gene sequences so that V and J genes could be assigned. Using the TCRdist pipeline, a later analysis assigned CDR3 sequences along with most-parsimonious VDJ recombination scenarios. In a later analysis, each TCR beta chain was defined by its CDR3 amino acid sequence together with its V-gene family, and reads without a unique V-gene family were excluded. A later analysis removed 592 highly shared, low-generation-probability nucleotide sequences to deal with suspected cross-contamination and a sequencing artifact. For each public chain, a later analysis derived a clonal expansion index from normalized ranks of inferred template counts within each repertoire. A later analysis computed generation probabilities with a VDJ recombination model fitted to out-of-frame rearrangements, and checked the results against IGoR. A later analysis scored TCR-TCR, TCR-HLA and TCR-CMV co-occurrence with hypergeometric tests, applying a repertoire-size bias correction to TCR pairs. To estimate false discovery rates, a later analysis permuted the HLA or CMV assignments 20 times. In a later analysis, co-occurring TCRs were grouped with DBSCAN, and TCRdist sequence similarity was added when clustering was performed within HLA-allele-positive subsets. For co-occurrence clustering, repertoires with fewer than 30,000 or more than 120,000 public chains were excluded, along with a handful of repertoires with anomalous nucleotide sharing. What TCRdb holds here is the immuneACCESS table cut down to in-frame rearrangements. Part of the clones is not present; checked against another copy, under half of the missing clones reflect an unresolved V gene, and the others are unexplained. The DNA gave D and trimming, while V, J and clone size come from that table. The sample contains around 200,000 clones, around three quarters of them found a single time. The ten largest clonotypes hold approximately 1.5% of the sample.

This chain joins TRBV5-4 to TRBJ2-1; a weak D assignment points to TRBD2 (6 bases agree). The sample consisted of PBMCs. This sequence originates from a woman between 18 and 29 years old in good health and CMV-seronegative. The nucleotides read TGTGCCAGCGGCTTGGCCGGGAGCCTATCCTACAATGAGCAGTTCTTC. It translates to CASGLAGSLSYNEQFF.